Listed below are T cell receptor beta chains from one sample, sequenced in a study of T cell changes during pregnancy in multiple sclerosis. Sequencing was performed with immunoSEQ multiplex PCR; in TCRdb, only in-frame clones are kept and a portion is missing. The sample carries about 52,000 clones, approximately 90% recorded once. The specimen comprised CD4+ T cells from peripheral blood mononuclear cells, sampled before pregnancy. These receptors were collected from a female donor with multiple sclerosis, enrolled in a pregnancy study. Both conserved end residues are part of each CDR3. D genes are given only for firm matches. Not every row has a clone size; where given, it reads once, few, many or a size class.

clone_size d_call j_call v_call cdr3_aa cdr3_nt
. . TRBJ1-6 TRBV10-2 CASRIQDSYNSPLHF TGCGCCAGCAGGATACAAGACTCCTATAATTCACCCCTCCACTTT
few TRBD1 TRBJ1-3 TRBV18 CASSPPFGTGGESSGNTIYF TGTGCCAGCTCACCACCGTTCGGGACAGGGGGGGAGAGCTCTGGAAACACCATATATTTT
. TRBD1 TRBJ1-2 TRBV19 CASSIPRGRADYGYTF TGTGCCAGTAGTATCCCCAGGGGGCGCGCGGACTATGGCTACACCTTC
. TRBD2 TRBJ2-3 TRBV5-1 CASSLDAVAGVSDTQYF TGCGCCAGCAGCCTCGACGCGGTAGCGGGAGTGTCAGATACGCAGTATTTT
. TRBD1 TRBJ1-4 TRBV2 CASTGQGNEKLFF TGTGCCAGCACGGGACAGGGGAATGAAAAACTGTTTTTT
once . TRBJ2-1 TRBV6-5 CASSYSNQGRSNEQFF TGTGCCAGCAGTTACTCGAATCAGGGGCGCAGCAATGAGCAGTTCTTC
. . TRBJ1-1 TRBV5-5 CASSLGPLGNTEAFF TGTGCCAGCAGCTTGGGACCCCTAGGGAACACTGAAGCTTTCTTT
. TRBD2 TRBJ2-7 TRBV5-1 CASSFGSGPYYEQYF TGCGCCAGCAGCTTTGGTAGCGGGCCCTACTACGAGCAGTACTTC
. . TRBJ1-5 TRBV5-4 CASSSQGNNQPQHF TGTGCCAGCAGCTCCCAGGGGAACAATCAGCCCCAGCATTTT
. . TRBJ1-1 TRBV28 CASTVGAVNTEAFF TGTGCCAGTACGGTTGGTGCCGTGAACACTGAAGCTTTCTTT
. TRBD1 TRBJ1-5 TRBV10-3 CAISDATGGNQPQHF TGTGCCATCAGTGACGCGACAGGGGGCAATCAGCCCCAGCATTTT
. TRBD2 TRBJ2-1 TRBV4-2 CASSRSGGVYNEQFF TGTGCCAGCAGCCGCTCGGGGGGGGTCTACAATGAGCAGTTCTTC
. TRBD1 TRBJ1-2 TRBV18 CASSPLQDRKGYGYTF TGTGCCAGCTCACCACTCCAGGACAGGAAGGGCTATGGCTACACCTTC
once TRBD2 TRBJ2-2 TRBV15 CATSRDTVGGGIAGELFF TGTGCCACCAGCAGAGATACCGTCGGGGGGGGAATCGCCGGGGAGCTGTTTTTT
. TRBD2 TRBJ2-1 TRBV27 CATRSGRSYNEQFF TGTGCCACCAGAAGCGGGAGATCATACAATGAGCAGTTCTTC
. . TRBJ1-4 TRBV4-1 CASSLVFGEKLFF TGCGCCAGCAGTCTAGTCTTCGGTGAAAAACTGTTTTTT
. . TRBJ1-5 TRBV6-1 CASSETGQGGREHF TGTGCCAGCAGTGAAACAGGGCAGGGCGGAAGGGAACATTTT
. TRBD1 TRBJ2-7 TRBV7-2 CASNLDRGPYEQYF TGTGCCAGCAATTTGGACAGGGGGCCATACGAGCAGTACTTC
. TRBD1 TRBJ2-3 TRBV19 CASRPLPGQGGDTQYF TGTGCCAGTAGACCTCTACCGGGACAGGGGGGAGATACGCAGTATTTT
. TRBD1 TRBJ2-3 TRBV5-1 CASRGTATDTQYF TGCGCCAGCAGAGGGACAGCCACAGATACGCAGTATTTT
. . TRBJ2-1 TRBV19 CASSGSPEQFF TGTGCCAGTAGTGGGAGTCCGGAGCAGTTCTTC
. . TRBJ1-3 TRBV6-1 CASSFSSGNTIYF TGTGCCAGCAGCTTTAGCTCTGGAAACACCATATATTTT
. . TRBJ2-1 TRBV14 CASSQERVIYNEQFF TGTGCCAGCAGCCAAGAGCGGGTAATATACAATGAGCAGTTCTTC
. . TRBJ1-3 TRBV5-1 CASSLSSVGQADSGNTIYF TGCGCCAGCAGCTTATCGTCGGTGGGGCAGGCCGACTCTGGAAACACCATATATTTT
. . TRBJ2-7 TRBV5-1 CASTHSGGYSVYEQYF TGCGCCAGCACCCATTCGGGGGGCTACAGTGTCTACGAGCAGTACTTC
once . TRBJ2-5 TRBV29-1 CSVEDPETQYF TGCAGCGTTGAAGATCCGGAGACCCAGTACTTC
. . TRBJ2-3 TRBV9 CASSRRGDTPTDTQYF TGTGCCAGCAGCAGACGAGGGGACACCCCCACAGATACGCAGTATTTT
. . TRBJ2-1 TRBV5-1 CASSLVGGNEQFF TGCGCCAGCAGCTTGGTAGGGGGCAATGAGCAGTTCTTC
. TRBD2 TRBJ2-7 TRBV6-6 CASRPSGRSSYEQYF TGTGCCAGCAGGCCTAGCGGGAGGAGCTCCTACGAGCAGTACTTC
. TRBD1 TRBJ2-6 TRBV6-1 CASSGQGVHSGANVLTF TGTGCCAGCAGTGGCCAGGGGGTACACTCTGGGGCCAACGTCCTGACTTTC
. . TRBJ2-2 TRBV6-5 CASSYVGRVATGELFF TGTGCCAGCAGTTACGTGGGCAGGGTTGCGACCGGGGAGCTGTTTTTT
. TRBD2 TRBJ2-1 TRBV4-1 CASSQEALAGVMNEQFF TGCGCCAGCAGCCAAGAAGCACTAGCGGGAGTAATGAATGAGCAGTTCTTC
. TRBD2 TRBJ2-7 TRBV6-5 CATGLLAGYEQYF TGTGCCACGGGATTACTAGCGGGTTACGAGCAGTACTTC
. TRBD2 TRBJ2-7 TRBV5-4 CASSWAPSGSYEQYF TGTGCCAGCAGCTGGGCGCCTAGCGGCTCCTACGAGCAGTACTTC
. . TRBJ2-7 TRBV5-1 CASSFSADSYEQYF TGCGCCAGCAGCTTCTCAGCGGATTCCTACGAGCAGTACTTC
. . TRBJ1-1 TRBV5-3 CARSLDQGPFPEAFF TGTGCCAGAAGCTTGGACCAGGGGCCCTTCCCTGAAGCTTTCTTT
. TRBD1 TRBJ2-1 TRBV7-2 CASRSTGTNEQFF TGTGCCAGCAGATCGACAGGGACCAATGAGCAGTTCTTC
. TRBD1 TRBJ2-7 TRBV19 CASSISAGQGGQYF TGTGCCAGTAGTATCTCCGCGGGACAGGGCGGGCAGTACTTC
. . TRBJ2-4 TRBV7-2 CASSSPSLAKNIQYF TGTGCCAGCAGCTCCCCGTCCCTAGCCAAAAACATTCAGTACTTC
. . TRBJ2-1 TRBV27 CASGPRGATYNEQFF TGTGCCAGCGGCCCCCGGGGGGCTACCTACAATGAGCAGTTCTTC
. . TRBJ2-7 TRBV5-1 CASSLNYGSYEQYF TGCGCCAGCAGCTTGAACTACGGTTCCTACGAGCAGTACTTC
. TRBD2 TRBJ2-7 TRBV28 CATQLAGVYEQYF TGTGCCACTCAACTAGCGGGAGTCTACGAGCAGTACTTC
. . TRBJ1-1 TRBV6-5 CASSYSMNTEAFF TGTGCCAGCAGTTACAGCATGAACACTGAAGCTTTCTTT
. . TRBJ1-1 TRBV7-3 CASSPEGGRGNTEAFF TGTGCCAGCAGCCCCGAAGGGGGGAGGGGGAACACTGAAGCTTTCTTT
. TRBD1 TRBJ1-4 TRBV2 CASSEVGRGLEKLFF TGTGCCAGCAGTGAAGTCGGCAGGGGGCTGGAAAAACTGTTTTTT
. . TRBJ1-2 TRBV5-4 CASSLSGGVRANYGYTF TGTGCCAGCAGCTTGAGTGGCGGAGTAAGAGCTAACTATGGCTACACCTTC
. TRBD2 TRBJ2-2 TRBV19 CASSTRGRGANTGELFF TGTGCCAGTAGTACCCGCGGGCGGGGGGCGAACACCGGGGAGCTGTTTTTT